Listed here are 29 T cell receptor beta chains from one sample, sequenced in a study of blood T cell repertoires in COVID-19. TCRdb keeps only in-frame clones here, not all; method: immunoSEQ multiplex PCR. The table lists under 200,000 clones, around nine tenths of them singletons, with roughly 0.56% in the top ten. Source material: peripheral blood. The receptors come from a man aged 45-65 years with acute or convalescent COVID-19.

This chain uses TRBV28 with TRBJ2-3, with D perhaps matching TRBD2 (6 bases). Germline CDR1 MDHEN, CDR2 SYDVKM. Trimming took 6 bases from V and 5 from J, leaving 18 bases between them. This CDR3 spans 15 amino acids. CDR3 in DNA: TGTGCCAGCAGGTCGGCGGGACTGGGTTTAGATACGCAGTATTTT. Translating gives CASRSAGLGLDTQYF.

The chain employs TRBV6-6 and TRBJ1-4; D not resolved. Germline V gene data show CDR1 as MNHNY and CDR2 as SVGAGI (reference sequence). V was shortened by 11 bases and J by 4 bases, with 14 bases between the two germline ends. There are 13 residues in the CDR3. The CDR3 DNA reads as TGTGCCTCACAGACATTAAGTAATGAAAAACTGTTTTTT. Its protein product is CASQTLSNEKLFF.

The rearrangement joins TRBV27 to TRBJ1-1; no firm D call. The germline V and J ends were trimmed by 5 bases and 7 bases, with 14 bases remaining between them. This CDR3 region has 13 residues. Germline CDR1 and CDR2: MNHEY and SMNVEV (reference sequence). CDR3 region: CASSPAGWGEAFF. The CDR3 DNA sequence: TGTGCCAGCAGTCCTGCGGGGTGGGGTGAAGCTTTCTTT.

The chain is built from TRBV5-1 and TRBJ2-1; 10 bases are a match to TRBD2. Germline CDR1 is SGHRS and CDR2 is YFSETQ. This CDR3 comprises 16 residues. V was pared by 0 bases and J by 8 bases, with 8 bases of the junction left unmatched. For the CDR3, the DNA is TGCGCCAGCAGCTTGGTATACACACTAGCGGGGTATGAGCAGTTCTTC. It specifies CASSLVYTLAGYEQFF.

This clone was seen once. The chain carries TRBV3-1 (or the pseudogene TRBV3-2) and TRBJ2-6, with a tentative D call TRBD1 (5 bases). V was pared by 0 bases and J by 4 bases, with 16 bases between. The CDR3 spans 18 residues. Germline V CDR1 and CDR2: LGHDT, YNNKEL (reference sequence). The CDR3, as DNA: TGTGCCAGCAGCCAAGATAGGGGAATGGAGACCGGGGCCAACGTCCTGACTTTC. Translated, it gives CASSQDRGMETGANVLTF.

This chain connects TRBV7-2 to TRBJ1-1, with a weak D call TRBD1 (5 bases). This CDR3 contains 16 residues. Germline CDR1 reads SGHTA; CDR2 reads FQGNSA. The ends were cut back, 1 base at V and 6 bases at J, with 18 bases in the middle. Written as DNA, the CDR3 is TGTGCCAGCAGCTTAGGGGTATGGGGTATAGGGGCTGAAGCTTTCTTT. It translates to CASSLGVWGIGAEAFF. Complete variable domain (other parts from reference TRBV7-2 and TRBJ1-1): GAGVSQSPSNKVTEKGKDVELRCDPISGHTALYWYRQSLGQGLEFLIYFQGNSAPDKSGLPSDRFSAERTGGSVSTLTIQRTQQEDSAVYLCASSLGVWGIGAEAFFGQGTRLTVV.

This rearrangement joins TRBV25-1 to TRBJ2-5; D call uncertain. V lost 4 bases, J lost 1 base, and 4 bases lay in between. This CDR3 is built from 12 residues. Per germline, CDR1 MGHDK and CDR2 SYGVNS. As DNA, the CDR3 is TGTGCCAGCAGTGGCAGCCAAGAGACCCAGTACTTC. Its translation is CASSGSQETQYF.

The chain couples TRBV7-9 to TRBJ1-1; D possibly corresponds to TRBD1 (6 bases). The germline CDR1 and CDR2 sequences are SEHNR and FQNEAQ (reference sequence). The germline V and J ends were trimmed by 5 bases and 1 base, with 14 bases remaining between them. This CDR3 region has 15 residues. CDR3 DNA: TGTGCCAGCAGCGCCAGACAGGAAAAGAACACTGAAGCTTTCTTT. Translated: CASSARQEKNTEAFF.

The V and J genes are TRBV11-2 and TRBJ2-7, with TRBD2 identical over 13 bases. V gave up 5 bases and J gave up 7 bases; unmatched junction bases: 11. CDR3 length: 16 residues. Germline CDR1 SGHAT, CDR2 FQNNGV. CDR3 coding DNA: TGTGCCAGCAGCGCCACCGGGACTAGCGGGAAGTTGGAGCAGTACTTC. Its protein is CASSATGTSGKLEQYF.

This chain joins TRBV2 and TRBJ1-5, with TRBD1 as a possible D gene (6 bases). Trimming removed 7 bases at V and 7 bases at J, with 14 bases between. Germline V lookup: CDR1 SNHLY, CDR2 FYNNEI. CDR3 length: 13 amino acids. CDR3 in amino acids: CASNTGGGQPQHF. The CDR3 DNA reads TGTGCCAGCAATACGGGGGGCGGGCAGCCCCAGCATTTT. Looking up the rest from reference TRBV2 and TRBJ1-5 gives the full variable domain: EPEVTQTPSHQVTQMGQEVILRCVPISNHLYFYWYRQILGQKVEFLVSFYNNEISEKSEIFDDQFSVERPDGSNFTLKIRSTKLEDSAMYFCASNTGGGQPQHFGDGTRLSIL.

V usage is TRBV27 and J usage is TRBJ2-7; D ambiguous. V lost 3 bases to trimming and J lost 3 bases, with 12 bases between them. Germline CDR1 is MNHEY and CDR2 is SMNVEV (reference sequence). The CDR3 consists of 14 residues. CDR3 DNA sequence: TGTGCCAGCAGTTTCGTAGGCGGAAACTACGAGCAGTACTTC. It encodes CASSFVGGNYEQYF.

This sequence joins TRBV24-1 and TRBJ2-1; D ambiguous. Trimming took off 1 base at V and 7 bases at J, with 7 bases between the two ends. The germline V gene has CDR1 KGHDR and CDR2 SFDVKD. CDR3 length equals 13 residues. The CDR3: CATSDLSENEQFF. CDR3 in DNA: TGTGCCACCAGTGATTTATCAGAAAATGAGCAGTTCTTC.

The V and J genes are TRBV5-1 and TRBJ2-1; D perhaps matches TRBD2 (6 bases). The CDR3 loop spans 13 amino acids. V was shortened by 2 bases and J by 4 bases, with 7 bases between the two germline ends. Germline loops: CDR1 SGHRS, CDR2 YFSETQ. CDR3 sequence reads: CASSFGGYNEQFF. CDR3 sequence (DNA): TGCGCCAGCAGCTTCGGGGGATACAATGAGCAGTTCTTC.

This sequence joins TRBV24-1 and TRBJ1-4; no reliable D call. V lost 7 bases to trimming and J lost 0 bases, with 11 bases between them. The CDR3 spans 15 residues. Germline CDR1 and CDR2: KGHDR and SFDVKD. The CDR3 bases are TGTGCCACCAGCACGGGAGGAGCAACTAATGAAAAACTGTTTTTT. It encodes CATSTGGATNEKLFF.

The rearrangement links TRBV9 to TRBJ2-1, with a possible D match to TRBD2 (6 bases). The CDR3 has 14 residues. V dropped 4 bases and J dropped 4 bases, with 12 bases sitting between them. The germline gives CDR1 SGDLS, CDR2 YYNGEE. This CDR3 is CASSPGTSYNEQFF. DNA of the CDR3: TGTGCCAGCAGCCCGGGGACTTCATACAATGAGCAGTTCTTC.

The gene calls are TRBV19 and TRBJ1-5, with D maybe TRBD1 (5 bases). V lost 6 bases and J 3 bases, leaving 15 bases between the germline ends. Per the germline V gene, CDR1 is LNHDA and CDR2 is SQIVND (reference sequence). This CDR3 region has 15 residues. The chain's CDR3 is CASSMGQGDNQPQHF. In DNA form, the CDR3 reads TGTGCCAGTAGCATGGGGCAGGGCGACAATCAGCCCCAGCATTTT.

The J gene is TRBJ1-3, the V gene TRBV18; a weak D match, TRBD1 (6 bases). CDR1 and CDR2 from the germline V gene are KGHSH and LQKENI. V dropped 3 bases and J dropped 1 base, with 13 bases sitting between them. The CDR3 consists of 16 residues. DNA for the CDR3: TGTGCCAGCTCACCGAAAAAGGACAGTTCTGGAAACACCATATATTTT. This sequence encodes CASSPKKDSSGNTIYF.

The chain couples TRBV7-9 to TRBJ2-1, with TRBD2 identical over 7 bases. The CDR3 runs to 15 residues. After removal of 5 bases from V and 4 bases from J, the junction contained 8 bases not matched to a gene. Germline V gives CDR1 SEHNR, CDR2 FQNEAQ (reference sequence). This CDR3 is CASSPTSVGYNEQFF. CDR3 in DNA: TGTGCCAGCAGCCCAACTAGCGTTGGTTACAATGAGCAGTTCTTC.

This clone showed up just once. The chain combines TRBV6-1 with TRBJ1-2, with a weak D call TRBD1 (5 bases). Germline CDR1 and CDR2: MNHNS and SASEGT. There are 13 residues in the CDR3. The germline V and J ends were trimmed by 2 bases and 6 bases, with 10 bases remaining between them. The CDR3 sequence: CASSESGKDGYTF. The CDR3 DNA is TGTGCCAGCAGTGAATCAGGGAAGGATGGCTACACCTTC.

V gene TRBV6-5 combines with J gene TRBJ2-2; D might be TRBD1 (6 bases). This CDR3 has 15 residues. Trimming pared 6 bases from V and 1 base from J, leaving 12 bases between. Germline CDR1 and CDR2: MNHEY and SVGAGI. The CDR3 sequence: CASSAGTWNTGELFF. CDR3 DNA: TGTGCCAGCAGCGCCGGGACATGGAACACCGGGGAGCTGTTTTTT.

The chain employs TRBV28 and TRBJ1-5; unclear D gene. The CDR3 is made up of 12 amino acids. With 6 bases removed from V and 3 bases from J, the gap between germline ends came to 6 bases. Germline CDR1 reads MDHEN; CDR2 reads SYDVKM. DNA for the CDR3: TGTGCCAGCAGCGTGTTCAATCAGCCCCAGCATTTT. It translates to CASSVFNQPQHF.

This clone was counted a single time. This chain links TRBV27 with TRBJ1-6; perhaps TRBD1 as D (5 bases). CDR3 length: 15 amino acids. Trimming shortened V by 1 base and J by 7 bases, and 11 bases separated the two germline ends. CDR1 and CDR2 from the germline V gene are MNHEY and SMNVEV (reference sequence). The CDR3 bases are TGTGCCAGCAGTTTATGGCAGGGAACCAATTCACCCCTCCACTTT. Its translation is CASSLWQGTNSPLHF.

The chain carries TRBV4-2 and TRBJ1-2, with 7 bases identical to TRBD1. CDR3 length: 16 residues. The junction had 6 bases not matched to a gene; V was cut back by 0 bases and J by 2 bases. Germline V gives CDR1 LGHNA, CDR2 YNFKEQ. In DNA, the CDR3 is TGTGCCAGCAGCCAAGAGTTGACAGGGACCAACTATGGCTACACCTTC. This encodes CASSQELTGTNYGYTF.

The CDR3 DNA reads as TGTGCCAGCTCACCCGCAGGTCGCCACGGCGGGGAGCTGTTTTTT. This encodes CASSPAGRHGGELFF. The V and J genes are TRBV18 and TRBJ2-2; D uncertain. The V end was cut by 3 bases, the J end by 7 bases, with 15 bases between. The CDR3 sequence is 15 residues long. The germline V gene encodes CDR1 KGHSH and CDR2 LQKENI.

This clone came up once. In DNA, the CDR3 is TGTGCCAGCAGATGGTCGGGACAGCTCACCTCTGGGGCCAACGTCCTGACTTTC. It encodes CASRWSGQLTSGANVLTF. The rearrangement uses TRBV7-9 and TRBJ2-6, with 7 bases that match TRBD1. Germline V gives CDR1 SEHNR, CDR2 FQNEAQ (reference sequence). Germline trimming cut 6 bases from V and 0 bases from J; bases unmatched to any gene: 11. CDR3 length equals 18 residues. The full variable domain, rest sourced from reference TRBV7-9 and TRBJ2-6, is DTGVSQNPRHKITKRGQNVTFRCDPISEHNRLYWYRQTLGQGPEFLTYFQNEAQLEKSRLLSDRFSAERPKGSFSTLEIQRTEQGDSAMYLCASRWSGQLTSGANVLTFGAGSRLTVL.

The sample holds one count of this clone. The rearrangement links TRBV3-1 (or the pseudogene TRBV3-2) to TRBJ2-7, with D maybe TRBD1 (5 bases). Trimming took off 0 bases at V and 7 bases at J, with 10 bases between the two ends. In germline, CDR1 is LGHDT, CDR2 YNNKEL (reference sequence). The CDR3 extends over 13 amino acids. The CDR3 region has the DNA TGTGCCAGCAGCCAAGAGGGGCTGGGGGAGCAGTACTTC. This translates into CASSQEGLGEQYF.

The J gene is TRBJ2-7, the V gene TRBV10-1, with a weak D call TRBD1 (6 bases). Trimming shortened V by 7 bases and J by 3 bases, and 22 bases separated the two germline ends. CDR3 size: 16 residues. Germline V gene data show CDR1 as WNHNN and CDR2 as SYGVQD (reference sequence). The CDR3 protein is CASNGQRTAKIYEQYV. The CDR3 DNA reads TGCGCCAGCAACGGACAGAGGACTGCTAAGATCTACGAGCAGTACGTC.

The CDR3 nucleotides are TGCAGTGCGAGCCAATACAATGAGCAGTTCTTC. Its protein product is CSASQYNEQFF. This chain uses TRBV20-1 with TRBJ2-1; no clear D gene. The V gene's germline CDR1 is DFQATT and CDR2 SNEGSKA (reference sequence). The CDR3 totals 11 residues. V was shortened by 6 bases and J by 4 bases, with 7 bases between the two germline ends.

This clone came up once. V and J are TRBV27 and TRBJ2-6; D is unresolved. The V gene's germline CDR1 is MNHEY and CDR2 SMNVEV (reference sequence). V lost 3 bases and J lost 0, with 9 bases in between. The CDR3 consists of 16 residues. CDR3 bases: TGTGCCAGCAGTTTTGGCACCCGCTCTGGGGCCAACGTCCTGACTTTC. Protein sequence: CASSFGTRSGANVLTF.